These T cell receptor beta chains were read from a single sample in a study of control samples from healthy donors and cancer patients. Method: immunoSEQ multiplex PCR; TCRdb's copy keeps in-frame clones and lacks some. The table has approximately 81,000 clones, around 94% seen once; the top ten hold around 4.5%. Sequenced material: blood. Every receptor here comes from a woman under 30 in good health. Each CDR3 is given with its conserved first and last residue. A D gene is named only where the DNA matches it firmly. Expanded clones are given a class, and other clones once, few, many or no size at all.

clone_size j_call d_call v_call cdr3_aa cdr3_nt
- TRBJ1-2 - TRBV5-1 CASSERPAGPYGYTF TGCGCCAGCAGCGAGAGACCAGCCGGGCCCTATGGCTACACCTTC
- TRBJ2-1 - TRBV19 CASTIQFSSYNEQFF TGTGCCAGTACGATACAATTTAGCTCCTACAATGAGCAGTTCTTC
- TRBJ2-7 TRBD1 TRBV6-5 CASSHEQGAGYEQYF TGTGCCAGCAGCCACGAACAGGGGGCAGGTTACGAGCAGTACTTC
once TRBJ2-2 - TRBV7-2 CASSLAASGGKTGELFF TGTGCCAGCAGCTTAGCGGCCAGTGGGGGAAAAACCGGGGAGCTGTTTTTT
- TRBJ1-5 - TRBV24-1 CATSLLWGNQPQHF TGTGCCACCAGCCTTCTCTGGGGTAATCAGCCCCAGCATTTT
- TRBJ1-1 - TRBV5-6 CASSFGGWWTEAFF TGTGCCAGCAGCTTCGGAGGGTGGTGGACTGAAGCTTTCTTT
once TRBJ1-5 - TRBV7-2 CASSLNEGNQPQHF TGTGCCAGCAGCTTAAACGAGGGTAATCAGCCCCAGCATTTT
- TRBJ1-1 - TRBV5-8 CASSLGYRAVTEAFF TGTGCCAGCAGCTTGGGGTACAGGGCGGTCACTGAAGCTTTCTTT
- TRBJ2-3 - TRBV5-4 CASSFLQGGGSTDTQYF TGTGCCAGCAGCTTCTTACAAGGTGGGGGGAGCACAGATACGCAGTATTTT
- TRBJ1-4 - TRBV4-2 CASSLSTGPGFEEKLFF TGTGCCAGCAGCCTATCCACCGGGCCCGGATTTGAGGAAAAACTGTTTTTT
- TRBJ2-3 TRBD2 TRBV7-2 CASRISGTVDTQYF TGTGCCAGCCGTATTAGCGGGACCGTAGATACGCAGTATTTT
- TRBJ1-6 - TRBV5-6 CASSPVRDGSPLHF TGTGCCAGCAGCCCGGTCCGGGACGGGTCACCCCTCCACTTT
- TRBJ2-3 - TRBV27 CASSSTFPDTQYF TGTGCCAGCAGCTCCACATTCCCAGATACGCAGTATTTT
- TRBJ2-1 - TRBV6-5 CASSYLGGGYNEQFF TGTGCCAGCAGTTACCTAGGGGGGGGGTACAATGAGCAGTTCTTC
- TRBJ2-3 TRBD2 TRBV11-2 CASSLDRGGPGDTQYF TGTGCCAGCAGCTTAGATCGCGGGGGGCCAGGAGATACGCAGTATTTT
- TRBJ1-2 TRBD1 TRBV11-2 CASSLAWTGRGGNGYTF TGTGCCAGCAGCTTAGCATGGACAGGGAGGGGCGGGAATGGCTACACCTTC
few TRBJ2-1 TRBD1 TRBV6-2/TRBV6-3 CASSYSGATGGKGNEQFF TGTGCCAGCAGTTACTCAGGCGCGACAGGGGGCAAAGGGAATGAGCAGTTCTTC
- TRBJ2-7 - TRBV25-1 CASSDSGTYEQYF TGTGCCAGCAGTGATTCCGGTACCTACGAGCAGTACTTC
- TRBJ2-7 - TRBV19 CASSIATEDYEQYF TGTGCCAGTAGTATAGCGACAGAAGACTACGAGCAGTACTTC
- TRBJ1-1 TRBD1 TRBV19 CASSAATGLKNTEAFF TGTGCCAGTAGTGCAGCGACAGGGCTGAAGAACACTGAAGCTTTCTTT
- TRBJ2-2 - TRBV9 CASSVGQGGTGELFF TGTGCCAGCAGCGTTGGACAGGGAGGGACCGGGGAGCTGTTTTTT
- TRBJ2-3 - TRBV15 CATSQGGADTQYF TGTGCCACCAGCCAGGGGGGGGCAGATACGCAGTATTTT
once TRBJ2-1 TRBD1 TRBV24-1 CATSAADRGNEQFF TGTGCCACCAGTGCCGCGGACAGGGGCAATGAGCAGTTCTTC
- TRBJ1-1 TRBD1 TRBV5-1 CASSEGTGKTEAFF TGCGCCAGCAGCGAAGGGACAGGGAAGACTGAAGCTTTCTTT
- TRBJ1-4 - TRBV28 CASSSPTTNEKLFF TGTGCCAGCAGTTCGCCGACAACTAATGAAAAACTGTTTTTT
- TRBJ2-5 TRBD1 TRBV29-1 CSGTGSGETQYF TGCAGCGGGACAGGGTCAGGAGAGACCCAGTACTTC
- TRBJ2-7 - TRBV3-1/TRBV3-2 CASSRYLGGSEQYF TGTGCCAGCAGTCGCTACCTAGGAGGGAGCGAGCAGTACTTC
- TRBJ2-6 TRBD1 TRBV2 CASSDWDSPFSRSNVLTF TGTGCCAGCAGTGATTGGGACAGTCCGTTCTCTAGGTCCAACGTCCTGACTTTC
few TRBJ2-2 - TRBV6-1 CASSERGNHGELFF TGTGCCAGCAGTGAACGTGGCAACCACGGGGAGCTGTTTTTT
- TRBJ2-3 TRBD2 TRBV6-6 CASSAGLAELTDTQYF TGTGCCAGCAGTGCAGGACTAGCGGAGCTCACAGATACGCAGTATTTT
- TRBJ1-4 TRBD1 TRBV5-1 CASSSGQGGGEKLFF TGCGCCAGCAGCTCCGGACAGGGAGGTGGTGAAAAACTGTTTTTT
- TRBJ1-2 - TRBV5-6 CASSGGFYGNGYTF TGTGCCAGCAGCGGGGGGTTCTACGGCAACGGCTACACCTTC
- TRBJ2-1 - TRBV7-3 CASSQTSSSYNEQFF TGTGCCAGCAGCCAAACTAGTAGCTCCTACAATGAGCAGTTCTTC
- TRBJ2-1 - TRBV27 CASSLQAKSSYNEQFF TGTGCCAGCAGTTTACAAGCGAAGAGCTCCTACAATGAGCAGTTCTTC
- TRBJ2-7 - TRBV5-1 CASSFAGSNYEQYF TGCGCCAGCAGCTTCGCGGGGAGCAACTACGAGCAGTACTTC
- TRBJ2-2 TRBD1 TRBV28 CASNSGDRNTGELFF TGTGCCAGCAACTCTGGGGACAGAAACACCGGGGAGCTGTTTTTT
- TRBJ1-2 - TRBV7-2 CASSSVFNYGYTF TGTGCCAGCAGCTCTGTCTTTAACTATGGCTACACCTTC
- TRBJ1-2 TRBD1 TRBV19 CASRITGGSELGGYTF TGTGCCAGTAGGATAACAGGGGGATCCGAGCTAGGAGGCTACACCTTC
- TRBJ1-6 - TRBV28 CASSLIWKDTSPLHF TGTGCCAGCAGCCTTATTTGGAAAGACACTTCACCCCTCCACTTT
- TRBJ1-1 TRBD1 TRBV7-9 CASSLDRGTEAFF TGTGCCAGCAGCCTCGACAGGGGCACTGAAGCTTTCTTT